The 23 T cell receptor beta chains below all came from one sample that was sequenced in a study of T cell responses to AZD1222 COVID-19 vaccine. Produced via immunoSEQ multiplex PCR; TCRdb's table is partial and in-frame only. Here the sample spans 100,000 or so clones, about 90% being singletons. The starting material was peripheral blood, obtained on day 0 of AZD1222 vaccination. The source is an adult in good health.

The rearrangement joins TRBV3-1 (or the pseudogene TRBV3-2) to TRBJ1-1; TRBD1 is a possible D gene (5 bases). Between the trimmed V and J ends, which lost 2 bases and 1 base, there was a span of 8 bases. Germline V gene sequence: CDR1 LGHDT, CDR2 YNNKEL (reference sequence). The CDR3 covers 14 residues. CDR3 nucleotide sequence: TGTGCCAGCAGCCAACAAGACAGGAACACTGAAGCTTTCTTT. Translated, it gives CASSQQDRNTEAFF.

The chain joins TRBV10-3 to TRBJ1-2; a weak D match, TRBD1 (5 bases). V lost 4 bases, J lost 5 bases, and 11 bases lay in between. This CDR3 comprises 13 residues. Germline V gives CDR1 ENHRY, CDR2 SYGVKD. Written as DNA, the CDR3 is TGTGCCATCAGTGGAGGGACCCCTTATGGCTACACCTTC. As protein: CAISGGTPYGYTF.

V and J are TRBV6-1 and TRBJ2-7; D is unresolved. Germline V CDR1 and CDR2: MNHNS, SASEGT. There are 12 residues in the CDR3. V was clipped by 2 bases and J by 4 bases, with 6 bases between them. The CDR3 DNA reads TGTGCCAGCAGTGAAATCGGTTACGAGCAGTACTTC. It translates to CASSEIGYEQYF.

This chain uses TRBV4-1 with TRBJ2-7; 8 bases are shared with TRBD2. CDR3 size: 15 residues. Germline CDR1 MGHRA, CDR2 YSYEKL. V lost 0 bases to trimming and J lost 4 bases; unmatched junction nucleotides: 5. Here the CDR3 reads CASSQESGGTYEQYF. In DNA form, the CDR3 reads TGCGCCAGCAGCCAAGAAAGCGGGGGAACTTACGAGCAGTACTTC.

The chain links TRBV19 to TRBJ2-7, with D perhaps TRBD2 (5 bases). CDR1 LNHDA and CDR2 SQIVND come from the germline V gene (reference sequence). Deletions cut 6 bases from V and 7 bases from J, with 25 bases between. This CDR3 has 16 residues. This CDR3 reads CASRGLRTVQGGEQYF. CDR3 coding DNA: TGTGCCAGTAGGGGATTAAGGACCGTTCAAGGCGGGGAGCAGTACTTC.

The CDR3 loop is CASSIPTRNTEAFF. The CDR3 DNA reads as TGTGCCAGCAGCATCCCTACCCGGAACACTGAAGCTTTCTTT. This chain uses TRBV5-6 with TRBJ1-1, with no clear D. Trimming stripped 4 bases from V and 1 base from J, with 11 bases between. This CDR3 is built from 14 residues. The V gene's germline CDR1 is SGHDT and CDR2 YYEEEE.

V and J are TRBV7-2 and TRBJ2-1; TRBD2 matches at 10 bases. Trimming removed 6 bases from V and 9 bases from J; junction bases left unmatched: 11. The CDR3 spans 15 residues. Germline assignment: CDR1 SGHTA and CDR2 FQGNSA. The CDR3 bases are TGTGCCAGCAGGTCATCTTGGGTAGCGGGAGGTGAGCAGTTCTTC. This gives the protein CASRSSWVAGGEQFF.

This sequence joins TRBV18 and TRBJ1-5; tentatively, D is TRBD1 (5 bases). This CDR3 contains 14 residues. Germline V gene data show CDR1 as KGHSH and CDR2 as LQKENI. V was cut by 5 bases and J by 0 bases, with 8 bases left in between. CDR3 nucleotide sequence: TGTGCCAGCTCAGCACAGGATAGCAATCAGCCCCAGCATTTT. Translation: CASSAQDSNQPQHF. The full variable domain, its missing parts supplied by reference TRBV18 and TRBJ1-5, is NAGVMQNPRHLVRRRGQEARLRCSPMKGHSHVYWYRQLPEEGLKFMVYLQKENIIDESGMPKERFSAEFPKEGPSILRIQQVVRGDSAAYFCASSAQDSNQPQHFGDGTRLSIL.

The rearrangement links TRBV6-5 to TRBJ2-1; no definite D call. The CDR3 is 11 amino acids. V was trimmed by 6 bases and J by 8 bases, leaving 8 bases between them. Per germline, CDR1 MNHEY and CDR2 SVGAGI. The CDR3 loop reads CASRVGYEQFF. Here the CDR3 DNA reads TGTGCCAGCAGGGTCGGGTATGAGCAGTTCTTC.

The CDR3 reads CASSLSQGAGTGELFF. In nucleotides, the CDR3 is TGTGCCAGTAGTCTTTCCCAGGGGGCAGGAACCGGGGAGCTGTTTTTT. V is TRBV19 and J is TRBJ2-2; 8 positions agree with TRBD1. Unmatched junction bases numbered 10, after V lost 5 bases and J lost 5 bases. Germline loops: CDR1 LNHDA, CDR2 SQIVND (reference sequence). The CDR3 consists of 16 residues.

The chain links TRBV10-3 to TRBJ1-1, with 7 bases identical to TRBD1. The J segment lost 3 bases and the V segment lost 10 bases, leaving 11 bases of the junction unmatched. The germline V gene has CDR1 ENHRY and CDR2 SYGVKD. CDR3 length: 14 amino acids. The CDR3 spells CATKLDRTDTEAFF. CDR3 in DNA: TGTGCCACCAAATTGGACAGGACTGACACTGAAGCTTTCTTT.

The V call is TRBV19, the J call TRBJ2-2; tentatively, D is TRBD2 (6 bases). V dropped 11 bases and J dropped 0 bases, with 13 bases sitting between them. Per germline, CDR1 LNHDA and CDR2 SQIVND (reference sequence). This CDR3 region has 14 residues. CDR3 protein: CASRWGANTGELFF. For the CDR3, the DNA is TGTGCCTCTCGATGGGGGGCGAACACCGGGGAGCTGTTTTTT.

This clone was recorded only once. The chain is built from TRBV6-5 and TRBJ2-7, with 11 bases aligning to TRBD1. The CDR3 runs to 15 residues. V shed 6 bases and J 2 bases; nucleotides not matched to a gene: 6. Germline V CDR1 and CDR2: MNHEY, SVGAGI. CDR3 sequence reads: CASRGTGGFPYEQYF. CDR3 bases: TGTGCCAGCAGGGGGACAGGGGGATTTCCCTACGAGCAGTACTTC.

This chain joins TRBV12-2 and TRBJ1-2; TRBD1, the table's D call, lacks a check against the DNA. TRBV12-2 corresponds to a pseudogene. The CDR3 loop spans 17 amino acids. The CDR3 loop reads CASRSKTRDRGLSGYTF. The CDR3 nucleotides read TGTGCAAGTCGCTCCAAGACCCGGGACAGGGGCTTAAGCGGCTACACCTTC.

This rearrangement joins TRBV6-2 or TRBV6-3 to TRBJ1-5; D call uncertain. The germline V and J ends were trimmed by 0 bases and 2 bases, with 8 bases remaining between them. Looked up from germline, CDR1 is MNHEY and CDR2 is SVGEGT. The CDR3 is 15 amino acids. The CDR3 coding sequence is TGTGCCAGCAGTTACTCGAGGGCGGGCAATCAGCCCCAGCATTTT. The encoded protein is CASSYSRAGNQPQHF.

The chain has TRBV23-1 and TRBJ1-4; D is possibly TRBD1 (6 bases). Being an ORF, TRBV23-1 has a function that is uncertain. The CDR3 totals 16 residues. V dropped 8 bases and J dropped 1 base, with 17 bases sitting between them. The CDR3 DNA is TGCGCCAGCCCTCGGAGGGGGAAACAAACTAATGAAAAACTGTTTTTT. Protein: CASPRRGKQTNEKLFF.

The chain uses TRBV6-2 or TRBV6-3 and TRBJ2-7; 7 nucleotides align to TRBD1. There are 18 residues in the CDR3. With 2 bases clipped from V and 6 bases from J, the junction kept 19 bases outside the gene matches. Germline CDR1 reads MNHEY; CDR2 reads SVGEGT. This CDR3 is CASSYALGKGASFFEQYF. DNA for the CDR3: TGTGCCAGCAGTTACGCCTTGGGCAAGGGGGCGAGCTTCTTCGAGCAGTACTTC.

The V gene is TRBV5-1, the J gene TRBJ2-5, with 14 bases matching TRBD2. CDR1 is SGHRS, CDR2 YFSETQ, per germline. The ends lost 0 bases at V and 5 bases at J; junction bases unmatched: 3. CDR3 length equals 16 residues. CDR3 sequence: CASSLAGLAGGETQYF. The DNA of the CDR3 is TGCGCCAGCAGCTTGGCCGGACTAGCGGGGGGTGAGACCCAGTACTTC.

The chain is built from TRBV19 and TRBJ1-5; D gene ambiguous. Germline V gives CDR1 LNHDA, CDR2 SQIVND (reference sequence). V dropped 3 bases and J dropped 7 bases, with 10 bases sitting between them. This CDR3 has 13 residues. The CDR3 spells CASSIKRLQPQHF. Written as DNA, the CDR3 is TGTGCCAGTAGTATTAAGAGGCTACAGCCCCAGCATTTT.

This clone appeared once. The genes are TRBV6-1 and TRBJ1-5; weak D call: TRBD1 (5 bases). Per the germline V gene, CDR1 is MNHNS and CDR2 is SASEGT. V was pared by 5 bases and J by 0 bases, with 11 bases between. There are 15 residues in the CDR3. The CDR3 loop is CASSQGGYSNQPQHF. The CDR3, as DNA: TGTGCCAGCAGTCAGGGAGGGTATAGCAATCAGCCCCAGCATTTT.

The chain is built from TRBV21-1 and TRBJ2-7; the table's D call, TRBD2, was not checked against the DNA. TRBV21-1 is marked as a pseudogene. The CDR3 covers 16 residues. CDR3 residues: CASSKLTRTSTCEQYF. The DNA of the CDR3 is TGTGCCAGCAGCAAACTTACCCGGACTAGCACTTGCGAGCAGTACTTC.

The CDR3 coding sequence is TGCGCCAGCAACGAGGGGTCCGGGGAGCTGTTTTTT. It translates to CASNEGSGELFF. The chain carries TRBV5-1 and TRBJ2-2; D might be TRBD1 or TRBD2, each matching 5 bases. Germline values: CDR1 SGHRS, CDR2 YFSETQ. The CDR3 is made up of 12 amino acids. Trimming removed 6 bases from V and 6 bases from J, with 9 bases in between.

This clone was observed once. The chain links TRBV11-2 to TRBJ1-2; D is ambiguous. V was shortened by 0 bases and J by 0 bases, with 14 bases between the two germline ends. Germline V gene lookup returns CDR1 SGHAT and CDR2 FQNNGV. The CDR3 length is 17 residues. CDR3 sequence (DNA): TGTGCCAGCAGCTTAGATCTGTATGAGGAAGCTAACTATGGCTACACCTTC. It translates to CASSLDLYEEANYGYTF.